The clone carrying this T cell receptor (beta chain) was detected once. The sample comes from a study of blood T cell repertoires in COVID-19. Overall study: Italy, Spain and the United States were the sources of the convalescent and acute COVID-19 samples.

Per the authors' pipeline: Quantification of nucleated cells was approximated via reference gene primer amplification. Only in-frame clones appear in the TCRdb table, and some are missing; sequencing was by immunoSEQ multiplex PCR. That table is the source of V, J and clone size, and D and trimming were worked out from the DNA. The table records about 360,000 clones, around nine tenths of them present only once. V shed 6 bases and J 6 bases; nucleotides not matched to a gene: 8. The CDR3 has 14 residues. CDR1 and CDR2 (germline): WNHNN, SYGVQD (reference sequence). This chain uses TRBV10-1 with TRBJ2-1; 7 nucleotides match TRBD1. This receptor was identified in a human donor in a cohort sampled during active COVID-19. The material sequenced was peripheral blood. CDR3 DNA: TGCGCCAGCAGCTCCGGGACAGAGAGCAATGAGCAGTTCTTC. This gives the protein CASSSGTESNEQFF.